The sequence of this T cell receptor (beta chain) was determined in a study of CD8+ T cells in alopecia areata. Whole-study results and caveats: Lesional scalp displayed greater clonality than normal scalp, most notably in alopecia totalis/universalis.

Those with alopecia areata gave lesional scalp punch biopsies and peripheral blood. There are 15 residues in the CDR3. Germline V gene lookup returns CDR1 LGHNA and CDR2 YNFKEQ. The V gene end was trimmed by 1 base and the J gene end by 4 bases; junction bases not matched to a gene: 7. Of note for this clone: The antigen is not known.

Extracted RNA was reverse transcribed, and the resulting cDNA served as sequencing template. Profiled with immunoSEQ multiplex PCR; TCRdb holds only in-frame clones, not every one. Of just over 30,000 clones listed, approximately 60% are singletons. The genes are TRBV4-2 and TRBJ2-7; TRBD1 aligns across 7 bases. The source material was NKG2D-high CD8+ T cells sorted from blood. The source of this sequence is a human donor with alopecia areata. CDR3 sequence: CASSQVAGTAYEQYF. The CDR3, as DNA: TGTGCCAGCAGCCAAGTTGCTGGGACAGCGTACGAGCAGTACTTC.